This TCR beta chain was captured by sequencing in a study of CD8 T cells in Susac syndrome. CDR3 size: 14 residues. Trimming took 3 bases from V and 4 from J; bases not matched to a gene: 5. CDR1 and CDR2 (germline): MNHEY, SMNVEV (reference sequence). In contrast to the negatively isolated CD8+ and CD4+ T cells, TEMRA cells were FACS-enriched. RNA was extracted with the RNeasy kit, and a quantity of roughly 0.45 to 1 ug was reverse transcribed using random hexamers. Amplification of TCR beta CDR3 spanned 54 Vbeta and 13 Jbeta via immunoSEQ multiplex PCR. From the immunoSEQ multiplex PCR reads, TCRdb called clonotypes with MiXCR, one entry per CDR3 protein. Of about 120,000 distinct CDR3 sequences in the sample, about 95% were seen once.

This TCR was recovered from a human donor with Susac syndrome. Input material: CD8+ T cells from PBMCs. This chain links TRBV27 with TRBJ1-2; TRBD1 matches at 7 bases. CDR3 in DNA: TGTGCCAGCAGTTTTCGGGGACAGACCTATGGCTACACCTTC. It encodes CASSFRGQTYGYTF.